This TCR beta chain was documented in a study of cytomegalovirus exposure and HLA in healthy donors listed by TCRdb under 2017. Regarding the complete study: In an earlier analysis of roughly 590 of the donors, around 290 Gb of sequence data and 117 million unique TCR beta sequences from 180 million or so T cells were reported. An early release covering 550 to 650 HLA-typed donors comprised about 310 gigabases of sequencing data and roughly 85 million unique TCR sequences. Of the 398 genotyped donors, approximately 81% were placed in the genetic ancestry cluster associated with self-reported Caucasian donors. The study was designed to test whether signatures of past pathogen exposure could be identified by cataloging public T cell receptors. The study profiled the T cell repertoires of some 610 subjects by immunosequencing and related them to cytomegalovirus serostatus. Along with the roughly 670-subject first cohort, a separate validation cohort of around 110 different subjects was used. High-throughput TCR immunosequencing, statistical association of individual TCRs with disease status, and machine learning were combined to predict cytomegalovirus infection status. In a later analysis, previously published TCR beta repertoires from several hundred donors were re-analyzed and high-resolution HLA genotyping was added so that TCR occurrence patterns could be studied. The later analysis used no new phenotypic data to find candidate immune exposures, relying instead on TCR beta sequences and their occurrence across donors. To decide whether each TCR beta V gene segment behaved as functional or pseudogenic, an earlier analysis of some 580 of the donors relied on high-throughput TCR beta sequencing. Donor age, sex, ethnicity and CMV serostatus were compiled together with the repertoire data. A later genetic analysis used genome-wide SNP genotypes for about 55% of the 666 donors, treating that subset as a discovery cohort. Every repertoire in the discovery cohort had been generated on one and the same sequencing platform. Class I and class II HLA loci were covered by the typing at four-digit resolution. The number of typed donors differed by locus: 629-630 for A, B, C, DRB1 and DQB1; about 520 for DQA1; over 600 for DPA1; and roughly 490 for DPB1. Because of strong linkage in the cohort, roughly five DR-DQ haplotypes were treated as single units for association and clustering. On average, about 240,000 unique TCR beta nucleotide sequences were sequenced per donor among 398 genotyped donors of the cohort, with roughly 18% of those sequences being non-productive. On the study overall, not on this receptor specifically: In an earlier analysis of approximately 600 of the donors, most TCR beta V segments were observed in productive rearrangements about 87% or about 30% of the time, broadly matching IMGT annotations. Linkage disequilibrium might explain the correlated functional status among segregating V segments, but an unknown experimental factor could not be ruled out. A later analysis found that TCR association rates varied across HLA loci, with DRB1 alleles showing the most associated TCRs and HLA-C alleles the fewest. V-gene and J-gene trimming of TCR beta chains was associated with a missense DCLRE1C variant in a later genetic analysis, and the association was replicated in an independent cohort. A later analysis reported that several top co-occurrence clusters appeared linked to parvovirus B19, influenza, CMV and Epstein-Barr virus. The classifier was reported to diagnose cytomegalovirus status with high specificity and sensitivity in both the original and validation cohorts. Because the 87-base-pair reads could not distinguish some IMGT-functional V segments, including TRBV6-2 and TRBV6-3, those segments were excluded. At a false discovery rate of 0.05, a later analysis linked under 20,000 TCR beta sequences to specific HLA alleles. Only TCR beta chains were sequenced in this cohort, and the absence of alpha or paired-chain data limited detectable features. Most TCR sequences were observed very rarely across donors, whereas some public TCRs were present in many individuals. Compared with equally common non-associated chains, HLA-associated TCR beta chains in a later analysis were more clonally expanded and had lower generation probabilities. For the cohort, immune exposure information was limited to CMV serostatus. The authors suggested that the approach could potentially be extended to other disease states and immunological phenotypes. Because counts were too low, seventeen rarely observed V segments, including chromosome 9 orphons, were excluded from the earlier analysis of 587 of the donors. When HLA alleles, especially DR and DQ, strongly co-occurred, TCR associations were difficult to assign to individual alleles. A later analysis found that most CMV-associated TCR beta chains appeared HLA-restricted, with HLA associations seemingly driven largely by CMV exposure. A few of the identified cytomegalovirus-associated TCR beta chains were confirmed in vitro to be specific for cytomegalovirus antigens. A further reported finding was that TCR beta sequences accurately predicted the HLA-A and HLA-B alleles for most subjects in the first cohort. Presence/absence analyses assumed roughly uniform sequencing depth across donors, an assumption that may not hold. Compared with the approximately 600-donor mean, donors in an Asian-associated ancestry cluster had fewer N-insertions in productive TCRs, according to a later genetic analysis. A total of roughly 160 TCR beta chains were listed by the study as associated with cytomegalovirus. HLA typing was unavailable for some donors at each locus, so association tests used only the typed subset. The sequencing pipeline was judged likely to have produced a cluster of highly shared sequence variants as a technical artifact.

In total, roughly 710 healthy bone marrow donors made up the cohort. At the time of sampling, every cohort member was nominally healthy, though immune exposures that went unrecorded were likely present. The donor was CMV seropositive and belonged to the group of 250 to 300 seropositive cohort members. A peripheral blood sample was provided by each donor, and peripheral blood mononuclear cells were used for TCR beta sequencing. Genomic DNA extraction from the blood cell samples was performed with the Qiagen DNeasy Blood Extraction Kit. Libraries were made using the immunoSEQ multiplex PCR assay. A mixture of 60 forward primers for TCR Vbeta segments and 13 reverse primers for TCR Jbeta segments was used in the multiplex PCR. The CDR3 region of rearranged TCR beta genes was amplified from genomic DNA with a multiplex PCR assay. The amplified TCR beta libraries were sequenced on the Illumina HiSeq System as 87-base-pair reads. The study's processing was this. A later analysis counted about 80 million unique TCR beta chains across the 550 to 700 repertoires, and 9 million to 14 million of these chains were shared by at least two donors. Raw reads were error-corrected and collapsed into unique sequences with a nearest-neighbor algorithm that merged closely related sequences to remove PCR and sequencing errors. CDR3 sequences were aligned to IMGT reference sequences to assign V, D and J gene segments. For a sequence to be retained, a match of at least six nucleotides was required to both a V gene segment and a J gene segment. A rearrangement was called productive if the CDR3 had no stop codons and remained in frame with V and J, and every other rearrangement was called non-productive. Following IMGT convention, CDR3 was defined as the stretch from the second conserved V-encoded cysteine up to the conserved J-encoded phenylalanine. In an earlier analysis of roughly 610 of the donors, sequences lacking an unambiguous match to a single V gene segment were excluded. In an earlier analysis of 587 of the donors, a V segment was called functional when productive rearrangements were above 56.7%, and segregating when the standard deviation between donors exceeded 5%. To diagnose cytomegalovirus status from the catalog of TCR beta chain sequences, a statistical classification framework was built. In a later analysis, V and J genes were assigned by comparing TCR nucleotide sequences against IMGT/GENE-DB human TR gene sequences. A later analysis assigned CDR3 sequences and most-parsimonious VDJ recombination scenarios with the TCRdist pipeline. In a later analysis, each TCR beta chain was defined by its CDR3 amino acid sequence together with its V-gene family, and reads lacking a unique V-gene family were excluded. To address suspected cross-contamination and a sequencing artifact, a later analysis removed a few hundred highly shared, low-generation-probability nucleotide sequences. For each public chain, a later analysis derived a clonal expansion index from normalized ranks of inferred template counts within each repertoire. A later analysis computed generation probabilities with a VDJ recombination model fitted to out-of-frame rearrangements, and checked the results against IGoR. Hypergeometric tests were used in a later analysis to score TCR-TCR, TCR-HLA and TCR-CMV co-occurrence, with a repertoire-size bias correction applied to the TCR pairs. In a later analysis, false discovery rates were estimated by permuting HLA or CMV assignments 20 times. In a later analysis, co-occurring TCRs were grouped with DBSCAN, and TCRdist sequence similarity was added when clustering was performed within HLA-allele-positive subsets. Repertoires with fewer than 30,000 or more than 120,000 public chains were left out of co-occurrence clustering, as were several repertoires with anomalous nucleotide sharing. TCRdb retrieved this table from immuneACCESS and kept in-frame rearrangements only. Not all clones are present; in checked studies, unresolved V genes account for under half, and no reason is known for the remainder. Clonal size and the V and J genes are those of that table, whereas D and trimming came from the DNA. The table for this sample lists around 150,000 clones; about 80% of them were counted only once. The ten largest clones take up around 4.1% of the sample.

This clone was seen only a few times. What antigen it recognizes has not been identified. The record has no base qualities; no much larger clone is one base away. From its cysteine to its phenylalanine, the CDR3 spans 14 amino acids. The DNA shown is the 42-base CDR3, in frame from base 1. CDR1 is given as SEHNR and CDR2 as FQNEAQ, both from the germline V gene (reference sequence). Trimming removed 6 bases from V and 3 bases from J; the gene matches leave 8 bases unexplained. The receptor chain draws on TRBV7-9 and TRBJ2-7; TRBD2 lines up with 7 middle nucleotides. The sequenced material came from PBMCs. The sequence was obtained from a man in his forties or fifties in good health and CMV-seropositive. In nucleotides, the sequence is TGTGCCAGCAGGTCCGGGGGGAGTCTCTACGAGCAGTACTTC. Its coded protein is CASRSGGSLYEQYF.